The entry below describes one TCR beta chain. Using a J-beta primer mix together with a sample-barcoded 5' primer, a second PCR was run for about 7 to 12 cycles. From the 5' RACE reads, TCRdb called clonotypes with MiXCR, one entry per CDR3 protein. The data show 1,300,000 or so distinct CDR3 sequences, 59% seen once. V lost 0 bases and J lost 4, with 12 bases in between. The CDR3 loop spans 15 amino acids. The germline V gene encodes CDR1 MNHEY and CDR2 SVGEGT. This sample stems from a study of blood T cells in healthy people across ages. Specimen: blood. The TCR sequence derives from a man aged 18 to 30 in good health. The chain recombines TRBV6-2 or TRBV6-3 with TRBJ1-2; unclear D gene. The DNA for the CDR3 is TGTGCCAGCAGTTACTCGCAGGCCCTCTCCTATGGCTACACCTTC. It codes for CASSYSQALSYGYTF.